One sample yielded the 8 T cell receptor beta chains listed below, sequenced in a study of molecular identifiers for immune sequencing clone quantification. TCRdb re-derived calls from the PCR reads in MiXCR, one entry per CDR3 protein. This sample has over 550,000 distinct CDR3 sequences, with roughly 25% found just once. Sequencing was performed on naive CD8+ T cells from blood, with Jurkat cell RNA spiked in. This sample's subset: FACS-sorted CD8+CD4-CCR7+CD45RA+ naive T cells. These receptor sequences come from a human donor in good health. Some libraries in this study had Jurkat cell RNA spiked in.

This clonotype was detected only a few times. The chain is built from TRBV20-1 and TRBJ2-7; 7 bases align to TRBD1. The CDR3 consists of 16 residues. From germline, CDR1 is DFQATT and CDR2 SNEGSKA (reference sequence). The V segment lost 5 bases and the J segment 2 bases; nucleotides outside the gene matches: 15. The CDR3 sequence: CSAYTLERTGPYEQYF. Here the CDR3 DNA reads TGCAGTGCTTATACCCTCGAACGGACAGGACCCTACGAGCAGTACTTC.

V usage is TRBV29-1 and J usage is TRBJ2-1; tentatively, D is TRBD2 (5 bases). The CDR3 spans 13 residues. Trimming removed 4 bases at V and 4 bases at J, with 11 bases between. CDR1 is SQVTM and CDR2 is ANQGSEA in the germline V gene. CDR3 nucleotide sequence: TGCAGCGTTGCCCTGGGGAGTTACAATGAGCAGTTCTTC. Its protein is CSVALGSYNEQFF.

This clonotype appeared many times. The chain is built from TRBV6-1 and TRBJ1-1, with no clear D. Trimming left V 2 bases short and J 7 bases short, with 17 bases between. CDR1 and CDR2 from the germline V gene are MNHNS and SASEGT. The CDR3 has 15 amino acids. CDR3 nucleotide sequence: TGTGCCAGCAGTGAAATAAGGCCAGTCAGTAATGAAGCTTTCTTT. Translated, it gives CASSEIRPVSNEAFF.

Remarks on this clonotype: The conserved final phenylalanine or tryptophan is absent from the CDR3, which likely points to a read error. The chain combines TRBV11-2 with TRBJ2-1; D is ambiguous. The germline gives CDR1 SGHAT, CDR2 FQNNGV. V was cut by 4 bases and J by 0 bases, with 10 bases left in between. This CDR3 is 15 amino acids long. CDR3 sequence reads: CASSSYSSSYNEQFL. The CDR3 DNA reads as TGTGCCAGCAGCTCATACAGTAGCTCCTACAATGAGCAGTTCTTA.

This chain joins TRBV4-1 and TRBJ2-1; D is ambiguous. This CDR3 spans 16 amino acids. CDR1 is MGHRA, CDR2 YSYEKL, per germline. Trimming took 2 bases from V and 3 from J, leaving 14 bases between them. The CDR3 here is CASSQRSTGNYNEQFF. CDR3 bases: TGCGCCAGCAGCCAAAGGTCCACCGGAAACTACAATGAGCAGTTCTTC.

Remarks on this clonotype: This clone may be a read error of a much larger clone one base away. V is TRBV6-2 or TRBV6-3 and J is TRBJ2-3; TRBD2 agrees at 11 bases. V shed 2 bases and J 2 bases; nucleotides not matched to a gene: 6. The V gene's germline CDR1 is MNHEY and CDR2 SVGEGT. This CDR3 comprises 17 residues. The CDR3 DNA is TGTGCCAGCAGTTACCCCACTAGCGGGGGCCACACAGATACGCAGTATTTT. This encodes CASSYPTSGGHTDTQYF.

V gene TRBV6-5 combines with J gene TRBJ1-1, with 9 bases aligning to TRBD1. Unmatched junction bases numbered 14, after V lost 4 bases and J lost 5 bases. The CDR3 length is 17 residues. Germline CDR1 is MNHEY and CDR2 is SVGAGI. The CDR3, as DNA: TGTGCCAGCAGTTCGAATTCACAGGGGGCTTTGGGAACTGAAGCTTTCTTT. It translates to CASSSNSQGALGTEAFF.

V is TRBV7-2 and J is TRBJ2-5; the match to TRBD2 covers 9 bases. The germline V gene encodes CDR1 SGHTA and CDR2 FQGNSA. The V gene end was trimmed by 8 bases and the J gene end by 7 bases; junction bases not matched to a gene: 14. This CDR3 has 15 residues. The CDR3 region is CASRSPGLAAATQYF. The CDR3 coding sequence is TGTGCCAGCCGCTCGCCGGGACTAGCAGCCGCGACCCAGTACTTC.